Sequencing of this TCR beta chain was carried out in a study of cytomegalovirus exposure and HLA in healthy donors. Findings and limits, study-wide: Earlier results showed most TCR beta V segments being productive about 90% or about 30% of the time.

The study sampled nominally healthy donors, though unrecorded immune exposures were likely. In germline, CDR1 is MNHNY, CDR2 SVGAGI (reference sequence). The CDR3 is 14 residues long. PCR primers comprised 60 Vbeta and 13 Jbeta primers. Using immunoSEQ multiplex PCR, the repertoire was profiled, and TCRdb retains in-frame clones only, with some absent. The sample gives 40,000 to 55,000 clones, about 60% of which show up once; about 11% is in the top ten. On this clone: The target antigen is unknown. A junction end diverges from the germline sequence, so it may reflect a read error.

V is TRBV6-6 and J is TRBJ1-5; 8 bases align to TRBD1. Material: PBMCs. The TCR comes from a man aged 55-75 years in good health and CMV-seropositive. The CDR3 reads CVSDDRGGNQPQHF. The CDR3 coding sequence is TGTGTCAGCGACGACAGGGGAGGCAATCAGCCCCAGCATTTT.